This entry lists 7 T cell receptor beta chains sequenced from one sample in a study of control samples from healthy donors and cancer patients. Only in-frame clones appear in the TCRdb table, and some are missing; sequencing was by immunoSEQ multiplex PCR. The repertoire holds roughly 29,000 clones, with 70% to 90% as singletons. The specimen was formalin-fixed, paraffin-embedded tissue. These receptors originate from a female donor with melanoma.

This clone has just a few counts. This CDR3 is CASSQSYDAEAFF. The CDR3 DNA is TGTGCCAGCAGCCAGTCCTATGACGCTGAAGCTTTCTTT. This chain connects TRBV5-4 to TRBJ1-1, with D unresolved. V was pared by 4 bases and J by 6 bases, with 13 bases between. This CDR3 region has 13 residues. The germline V gene encodes CDR1 SGHNT and CDR2 YYREEE (reference sequence).

The V and J genes are TRBV21-1 and TRBJ2-2; the table gives TRBD1 as D, unverified against the DNA. TRBV21-1 is listed as a pseudogene. The CDR3 is 16 amino acids. The CDR3 protein is CASSNKDRVHTGELFF. In DNA, the CDR3 is TGTGCCAGCAGCAATAAGGACAGGGTGCATACCGGGGAGCTGTTTTTT.

The V and J genes are TRBV9 and TRBJ2-6; D possibly uses TRBD1 or TRBD2 (5 bases each). V was pared by 4 bases and J by 0 bases, with 14 bases between. Per the germline V gene, CDR1 is SGDLS and CDR2 is YYNGEE. CDR3 length equals 17 residues. The CDR3 DNA follows: TGTGCCAGCAGCACACCTCCAGGGAGCTCTGGGGCCAACGTCCTGACTTTC. This translates into CASSTPPGSSGANVLTF.

This chain uses TRBV6-2 or TRBV6-3 with TRBJ2-3; possibly TRBD2 for D (6 bases). This CDR3 has 16 amino acids. Germline values: CDR1 MNHEY, CDR2 SVGEGT. V was pared by 0 bases and J by 2 bases, with 12 bases between. The CDR3 region has the DNA TGTGCCAGCAGTTACTCGACGCGGGAACCCACAGATACGCAGTATTTT. The encoded protein is CASSYSTREPTDTQYF.

The chain has TRBV30 and TRBJ2-5; D is unclear. Trimming shortened V by 1 base and J by 4 bases, and 7 bases separated the two germline ends. The germline gives CDR1 GTSNPN, CDR2 SVGIG (reference sequence). This CDR3 region has 12 residues. The CDR3 coding sequence is TGTGCCTGGAGTGAAATGGGAGAGACCCAGTACTTC. Protein: CAWSEMGETQYF. Supplemented by reference TRBV30 and TRBJ2-5, the full variable domain reads SQTIHQWPATLVQPVGSPLSLECTVEGTSNPNLYWYRQAAGRGLQLLFYSVGIGQISSEVPQNLSASRPQDRQFILSSKKLLLSDSGFYLCAWSEMGETQYFGPGTRLLVL.

The chain carries TRBV30 and TRBJ1-1, with D perhaps TRBD1 (5 bases). Germline V CDR1 and CDR2: GTSNPN, SVGIG (reference sequence). This CDR3 is built from 12 residues. Trimming shortened V by 8 bases and J by 3 bases, and 13 bases separated the two germline ends. Here the CDR3 DNA reads TGTGCCATCGAGGAGGGGCACACTGAAGCTTTCTTT. This translates into CAIEEGHTEAFF.

The chain is built from TRBV5-4 and TRBJ1-2; D is possibly TRBD1 (5 bases). This CDR3 spans 12 amino acids. Trimming took off 4 bases at V and 4 bases at J, with 8 bases between the two ends. CDR1 and CDR2 (germline): SGHNT, YYREEE (reference sequence). For the CDR3, the DNA is TGTGCCAGCAGCACAGACAGCTATGGCTACACCTTC. Its protein product is CASSTDSYGYTF. Based on the CDR3 plus reference TRBV5-4 and TRBJ1-2, the full variable domain is ETGVTQSPTHLIKTRGQQVTLRCSSQSGHNTVSWYQQALGQGPQFIFQYYREEENGRGNFPPRFSGLQFPNYSSELNVNALELDDSALYLCASSTDSYGYTFGSGTRLTVV.